The 19 T cell receptor beta chains below all came from one sample that was sequenced in a study of human T cells and chemical hapten exposure. As to time point: patch test 2, 6 weeks after DPC sensitization. This sample's treatment: therapeutic diphenylcyclopropenone sensitization with weekly scalp DPC. TCRdb reanalysed the RACE reads using MiXCR and keeps one entry per CDR3 protein. This sample has more than 90,000 distinct CDR3 sequences, with about an eighth found just once. The source was whole blood, collected in connection with sensitization to the hapten diphenylcyclopropenone (DPC). Every receptor here comes from a woman between 40 and 55 years old with alopecia areata. Some clones in this sample may be carry-over from other donors' samples.

V and J are TRBV9 and TRBJ1-1, with 10 positions matching TRBD1. Germline V lookup: CDR1 SGDLS, CDR2 YYNGEE. V was pared by 0 bases and J by 11 bases, with 7 bases of the junction left unmatched. This CDR3 contains 14 residues. CDR3 coding DNA: TGTGCCAGCAGCGTAGGGGTGGGACAGGGGATGGCTTTCTTT. Translated, it gives CASSVGVGQGMAFF.

This clonotype was observed a handful of times. The V gene is TRBV10-2, the J gene TRBJ1-5, with D hard to call. Germline V gene lookup returns CDR1 WSHSY and CDR2 SAAADI. There are 14 residues in the CDR3. Trimming stripped 3 bases from V and 3 bases from J, with 9 bases between. The CDR3 region is CASSEQGPNQPQHF. For the CDR3, the DNA is TGCGCCAGCAGTGAACAAGGGCCCAATCAGCCCCAGCATTTT.

This clonotype has a count of ten or more. The chain carries TRBV11-3 and TRBJ1-1, with 7 bases that match TRBD1. Trimming at V came to 5 bases and at J to 5 bases, leaving 17 bases not matched to a gene. Germline values: CDR1 SGHNT, CDR2 YENEEA. The CDR3 loop spans 17 amino acids. CDR3 sequence reads: CASSRGGGGANPTEAFF. The CDR3 DNA sequence: TGTGCCAGCAGCCGGGGAGGAGGGGGCGCGAATCCGACTGAAGCTTTCTTT.

In its sample, this clonotype was seen a few times. The chain joins TRBV7-8 to TRBJ2-7; D remains unclear. The germline V gene has CDR1 SGHVS and CDR2 FQNEAQ. V was pared by 7 bases and J by 0 bases, with 16 bases between. The CDR3 has 15 amino acids. CDR3 protein: CASTPSGPSSYEQYF. CDR3 nucleotides: TGTGCCAGCACCCCCTCCGGGCCCAGCTCCTACGAGCAGTACTTC. Combining the CDR3 with reference TRBV7-8 and TRBJ2-7 gives the whole variable domain GAGVSQSPRYKVAKRGQDVALRCDPISGHVSLFWYQQALGQGPEFLTYFQNEAQLDKSGLPSDRFFAERPEGSVSTLKIQRTQQEDSAVYLCASTPSGPSSYEQYFGPGTRLTVT.

This clonotype was counted at least ten times. The chain has TRBV19 and TRBJ2-2, with D unclear. V was cut by 4 bases and J by 4 bases, with 25 bases left in between. This CDR3 is 19 amino acids long. Looked up from germline, CDR1 is LNHDA and CDR2 is SQIVND (reference sequence). This CDR3 is CASSTPLEGFSRGTGELFF. CDR3 DNA sequence: TGTGCCAGTAGTACTCCTTTAGAAGGCTTCAGTCGCGGCACCGGGGAGCTGTTTTTT.

This clonotype was seen many times. This chain links TRBV28 with TRBJ1-2; 9 nucleotides agree with TRBD1. The V segment lost 6 bases and the J segment 5 bases; nucleotides outside the gene matches: 7. Germline V gene lookup returns CDR1 MDHEN and CDR2 SYDVKM. This CDR3 region has 14 residues. The CDR3 is CASSSGTGKYGYTF. CDR3 DNA: TGTGCCAGCAGCTCCGGGACAGGGAAATATGGCTACACCTTC.

This clonotype was counted many times. The chain is built from TRBV20-1 and TRBJ1-6; a possible D gene is TRBD1 (5 bases). The CDR3 sequence is 15 residues long. Per the germline V gene, CDR1 is DFQATT and CDR2 is SNEGSKA (reference sequence). The CDR3 region has the DNA TGCAGCCCAAGAGGGGCGAGCTCCTATAATTCACCCCTCCACTTT. Translation: CSPRGASSYNSPLHF.

In its sample, this clonotype was seen a few times. The gene calls are TRBV14 and TRBJ2-5; D gene uncertain. The CDR3 consists of 13 residues. Trimming took 7 bases from V and 0 from J, leaving 9 bases between them. Germline V lookup: CDR1 SGHDN, CDR2 FVKESK. The DNA of the CDR3 is TGTGCCAGCAATGTCGGCCACCAAGAGACCCAGTACTTC. The encoded protein is CASNVGHQETQYF.

This clonotype came up many times. The rearrangement uses TRBV6-2 or TRBV6-3 and TRBJ2-7, with D perhaps TRBD2 (6 bases). The CDR3 extends over 14 amino acids. V shed 5 bases and J shed 5 bases, with 16 bases lying between them. CDR1 is MNHEY and CDR2 is SVGEGT in the germline V gene. The CDR3 is CASSGGLGIHEQYF. The CDR3 nucleotides read TGTGCCAGCAGTGGGGGACTTGGCATCCACGAGCAGTACTTC.

This chain uses TRBV18 with TRBJ2-1; 12 nucleotides line up with TRBD2. Germline CDR1 and CDR2: KGHSH and LQKENI. The CDR3 totals 15 residues. V was pared by 6 bases and J by 8 bases, with 8 bases of the junction left unmatched. The CDR3: CASSPSGGASYEQFF. The CDR3 DNA reads TGTGCCAGCTCCCCTAGCGGGGGGGCATCCTATGAGCAGTTCTTC.

This clonotype was seen a few times. The gene calls are TRBV7-2 and TRBJ1-1, with 11 bases fitting TRBD1. The CDR3 is 14 residues long. V lost 3 bases and J lost 8; bases outside the gene matches: 5. CDR1 SGHTA and CDR2 FQGNSA come from the germline V gene. The CDR3 loop reads CASSLGQGVMEAFF. Written as DNA, the CDR3 is TGTGCCAGCAGCTTGGGACAGGGGGTCATGGAAGCTTTCTTT.

This clonotype appeared a few times. CDR3 DNA: TGTGCCAGCAGCTTGGCACACGGACAGGGGGCCGCGCAGCCCCAGCATTTT. This encodes CASSLAHGQGAAQPQHF. The rearrangement uses TRBV5-6 and TRBJ1-5; 11 positions agree with TRBD1. The junction had 9 bases not matched to a gene; V was cut back by 0 bases and J by 7 bases. The germline CDR1 and CDR2 sequences are SGHDT and YYEEEE. The CDR3 has 17 amino acids.

This sequence joins TRBV5-5 and TRBJ2-3; no clear D. Deletions cut 3 bases from V and 2 bases from J, with 7 bases between. CDR1 is SGHKS, CDR2 YYEKEE, per germline (reference sequence). The CDR3 is 13 residues long. The CDR3 reads CASSSEATDTQYF. As DNA, the CDR3 is TGTGCCAGCAGCTCTGAAGCCACAGATACGCAGTATTTT.

This clonotype was seen more than once but under ten times. The chain carries TRBV7-6 and TRBJ1-1, with D uncertain. The CDR3 consists of 13 residues. CDR1 and CDR2 (germline): SGHVS, FNYEAQ. Deletions cut 1 base from V and 5 bases from J, with 8 bases between. The CDR3 nucleotides read TGTGCCAGCAGCTTAGTAATTGGGACTGAAGCTTTCTTT. It specifies CASSLVIGTEAFF.

V gene TRBV5-6 combines with J gene TRBJ1-1, with D unclear. Trimming took off 3 bases at V and 0 bases at J, with 15 bases between the two ends. The CDR3 sequence is 16 residues long. Germline assignment: CDR1 SGHDT and CDR2 YYEEEE. The CDR3 DNA reads TGTGCCAGCAGCTCGACGGGCTACAGTTTGAACACTGAAGCTTTCTTT. The encoded protein is CASSSTGYSLNTEAFF.

This clonotype was counted at least ten times. In nucleotides, the CDR3 is TGTGCCAGCAGCGTTTATCCGACCGGGACGGAGACCTACGAGCAGTACTTC. Translated: CASSVYPTGTETYEQYF. V is TRBV9 and J is TRBJ2-7; D tentatively fits TRBD1 or TRBD2 (5 bases each). Per the germline V gene, CDR1 is SGDLS and CDR2 is YYNGEE. The V end was cut by 2 bases, the J end by 2 bases, with 20 bases between. This CDR3 is 17 amino acids long.

The rearrangement joins TRBV12-3 or TRBV12-4 to TRBJ2-7, with D possibly TRBD2 on 6 matching bases. V lost 3 bases to trimming and J lost 6 bases, with 12 bases between them. The CDR3 is 13 amino acids. The CDR3 is CASSFGGDSEQYF. The DNA of the CDR3 is TGTGCCAGCAGTTTCGGGGGAGACTCCGAGCAGTACTTC.

At least ten counts were recorded for this clonotype. The chain has TRBV20-1 and TRBJ1-6, with D hard to call. The CDR3 has 18 amino acids. Between the trimmed V and J ends, which lost 8 bases and 0 bases, there was a span of 23 bases. The germline V gene encodes CDR1 DFQATT and CDR2 SNEGSKA (reference sequence). This CDR3 is CSPLGSSDPSSYNSPLHF. The CDR3 nucleotides read TGCAGTCCCCTAGGTTCGTCAGATCCGAGCTCCTATAATTCACCCCTCCACTTT.

This clonotype was seen ten or more times. The genes are TRBV28 and TRBJ2-7, with D hard to call. Germline CDR1 reads MDHEN; CDR2 reads SYDVKM. The V end lost 6 bases, the J end lost 1 base, and 16 bases lay between the germline ends. The CDR3 runs 15 residues. The CDR3 loop is CASRKSPGTSYEQYF. The CDR3 DNA sequence: TGTGCCAGCAGAAAAAGCCCAGGTACTTCCTACGAGCAGTACTTC.